A single sample is the source of the 26 T cell receptor beta chains below, sequenced in a study of early T cells in non-severe SARS-CoV-2 infection. TCRdb re-called the 5' RACE reads through MiXCR, storing one row per CDR3 protein. The data show roughly 40,000 distinct CDR3 sequences, about 6.3% seen once. Material: whole blood. The receptors stem from an adult who was a healthcare worker with PCR-confirmed SARS-CoV-2 infection or an uninfected control (not recorded which).

At least ten counts were recorded for this clonotype. The chain joins TRBV5-4 to TRBJ2-1; 10 bases map to TRBD2. With 4 bases clipped from V and 6 bases from J, the junction kept 10 bases outside the gene matches. Germline assignment: CDR1 SGHNT and CDR2 YYREEE (reference sequence). The CDR3 runs to 16 residues. The CDR3 DNA follows: TGTGCCAGCAGCCCTCAAGGAGCGGGAGGGCCCAATGAGCAGTTCTTC. Its translation is CASSPQGAGGPNEQFF.

This clonotype appeared many times. J is TRBJ2-1 and V is TRBV3-1; D gene unclear. There are 15 residues in the CDR3. CDR1 is LGHDT, CDR2 YNNKEL, per germline (reference sequence). Trimming removed 2 bases from V and 8 bases from J, with 16 bases in between. CDR3 DNA: TGTGCCAGCAGCCAAAGAATCGAGTTTATCCATGAGCAGTTCTTC. Amino acid sequence: CASSQRIEFIHEQFF.

The table lists this clonotype with many counts. The rearrangement links TRBV19 to TRBJ2-1; 12 bases are a match to TRBD2. Germline assignment: CDR1 LNHDA and CDR2 SQIVND (reference sequence). This CDR3 is 15 amino acids long. The V segment lost 5 bases and the J segment 6 bases; nucleotides outside the gene matches: 5. The CDR3 region is CASSRSSGRVNEQFF. The CDR3 nucleotides are TGTGCCAGTAGTCGATCTAGCGGGAGGGTCAATGAGCAGTTCTTC. Based on the CDR3 plus reference TRBV19 and TRBJ2-1, the full variable domain is DGGITQSPKYLFRKEGQNVTLSCEQNLNHDAMYWYRQDPGQGLRLIYYSQIVNDFQKGDIAEGYSVSREKKESFPLTVTSAQKNPTAFYLCASSRSSGRVNEQFFGPGTRLTVL.

This clonotype came up many times. The chain has TRBV18 and TRBJ2-7, with D hard to call. The V and J ends lost 3 bases and 4 bases respectively, with 10 bases between them. This CDR3 has 13 residues. CDR1 is KGHSH, CDR2 LQKENI, per germline. The CDR3 DNA reads as TGTGCCAGCTCACCGATTGCCCAATACGAGCAGTACTTC. The encoded protein is CASSPIAQYEQYF.

In this sample, this clonotype turned up a few times. The DNA is left out, because the CDR3 cannot be placed on it with certainty; the CDR3 is given as TCRdb lists it. The chain couples TRBV7-5 to TRBJ2-5; TRBD2, the table's D call, was not compared with the DNA. TRBV7-5 is recorded as a pseudogene. The CDR3 spans 17 amino acids, including both terminal residues. This CDR3 is CISVPEAWASGLETQYF.

In this sample, this clonotype turned up many times. This chain connects TRBV11-2 to TRBJ2-3, with D maybe TRBD2 (6 bases). V lost 1 base, J lost 3 bases, and 14 bases lay in between. Germline CDR1 SGHAT, CDR2 FQNNGV. The CDR3 is made up of 16 amino acids. The CDR3 protein is CASSLGGGIWTDTQYF. CDR3 in DNA: TGTGCCAGCAGCTTAGGAGGCGGGATCTGGACAGATACGCAGTATTTT.

This clonotype was seen a handful of times. The gene calls are TRBV20-1 and TRBJ2-5, with 9 nucleotides matching TRBD1. The J segment lost 4 bases and the V segment lost 2 bases, leaving 5 bases of the junction unmatched. Germline V gene sequence: CDR1 DFQATT, CDR2 SNEGSKA (reference sequence). This CDR3 comprises 14 residues. The CDR3 nucleotides are TGCAGTGCTAGAATGGGACAGGGCTCAGAGACCCAGTACTTC. Encoded protein: CSARMGQGSETQYF.

This clonotype was counted at least ten times. The chain couples TRBV4-2 to TRBJ2-7; D ambiguous. V was shortened by 0 bases and J by 5 bases, with 11 bases between the two germline ends. The germline V gene encodes CDR1 LGHNA and CDR2 YNFKEQ. This CDR3 is built from 14 residues. The DNA for the CDR3 is TGTGCCAGCAGCCAAGATATGGCCTGGGACGAGCAGTACTTC. Amino acids: CASSQDMAWDEQYF.

This clonotype was recorded many times. The genes are TRBV20-1 and TRBJ2-7; 8 bases fit TRBD2. Trimming cost V 5 bases and J 3 bases; bases outside gene matches: 9. The germline gives CDR1 DFQATT, CDR2 SNEGSKA (reference sequence). This CDR3 contains 14 residues. The CDR3 DNA is TGCAGTGCTTATAGCGGGACCCAACTCTACGAGCAGTACTTC. Translated, it gives CSAYSGTQLYEQYF.

A few counts support this clonotype. The chain recombines TRBV12-3 or TRBV12-4 with TRBJ2-7, with TRBD1 as a possible D gene (6 bases). Between the trimmed V and J ends, which lost 5 bases and 5 bases, there was a span of 10 bases. CDR3 length equals 12 residues. The CDR3 reads CASSDPGDEQYF. The CDR3 DNA reads TGTGCCAGCAGTGACCCAGGGGACGAGCAGTACTTC.

In this sample, this clonotype turned up a few times. The V and J genes are TRBV20-1 and TRBJ1-1; 7 bases fit TRBD1. Germline-derived CDR1 and CDR2 are DFQATT and SNEGSKA (reference sequence). The CDR3 spans 14 residues. V gave up 4 bases and J gave up 4 bases; unmatched junction bases: 9. As DNA, the CDR3 is TGCAGTGCTAAGAGGGGAGACAGGGTCACTGAAGCTTTCTTT. It encodes CSAKRGDRVTEAFF.

In its sample, this clonotype was seen many times. The chain employs TRBV11-3 and TRBJ2-3; D may correspond to TRBD1 or TRBD2 (5 bases each). CDR1 SGHNT and CDR2 YENEEA come from the germline V gene. The CDR3 totals 12 residues. Deletions cut 5 bases from V and 8 bases from J, with 11 bases between. CDR3 coding DNA: TGTGCCAGCAGCGCCCTGAGGGGTACGCAGTATTTT. Translation: CASSALRGTQYF.

This clonotype came up many times. The CDR3 reads CASSPPGDQNHYSYNEQFF. For the CDR3, the DNA is TGTGCCAGCAGCCCTCCAGGGGATCAGAACCACTATTCCTACAATGAGCAGTTCTTC. The J gene is TRBJ2-1, the V gene TRBV3-1, with D perhaps matching TRBD1 (6 bases). V gave up 4 bases and J gave up 1 base, with 23 bases separating them. This CDR3 comprises 19 residues. Looked up from germline, CDR1 is LGHDT and CDR2 is YNNKEL (reference sequence).

This clonotype came up a few times. The chain combines TRBV7-8 with TRBJ2-7; 9 nucleotides agree with TRBD1. V trimming: 1 base; J trimming: 8 bases; junction bases outside the gene matches: 12. The CDR3 is 16 residues long. CDR1 and CDR2 (germline): SGHVS, FQNEAQ. The chain's CDR3 is CASSLVSGQGVGKQYF. The CDR3 DNA reads as TGTGCCAGCAGCTTAGTGTCGGGACAGGGCGTAGGGAAGCAGTACTTC.

In its sample, this clonotype was seen many times. The chain links TRBV10-2 to TRBJ2-1; a weak D match, TRBD2 (8 bases). With 1 base removed from V and 14 bases from J, the gap between germline ends came to 21 bases. Germline loops: CDR1 WSHSY, CDR2 SAAADI. CDR3 size: 15 residues. In DNA, the CDR3 is TGCGCCAGCAGTGAGTTGGCGCGGGAGGAGGGGGCGGAGTTCTTC. Encoded protein: CASSELAREEGAEFF.

This clonotype has a count of ten or more. The V gene is TRBV6-2 or TRBV6-3, the J gene TRBJ2-7; D gene uncertain. V lost 3 bases and J 6 bases, leaving 9 bases between the germline ends. The CDR3 loop spans 12 amino acids. In germline, CDR1 is MNHEY, CDR2 SVGEGT. In nucleotides, the CDR3 is TGTGCCAGCAGTTATCGAAGGAGCGAGCAGTACTTC. This codes for CASSYRRSEQYF.

The rearrangement joins TRBV12-3 or TRBV12-4 to TRBJ2-2, with TRBD2 matching over 11 bases. V lost 4 bases, J lost 5 bases, and 9 bases stayed unmatched. The CDR3 runs to 17 residues. CDR3 protein: CASSSQLAGVYTGELFF. DNA for the CDR3: TGTGCCAGCAGTTCGCAACTAGCGGGAGTATATACCGGGGAGCTGTTTTTT.

The V and J genes are TRBV2 and TRBJ2-6; no reliable D call. The CDR3 is 15 amino acids. V lost 4 bases, J lost 0 bases, and 7 bases lay in between. Germline V CDR1 and CDR2: SNHLY, FYNNEI. The DNA of the CDR3 is TGTGCCAGCAGTGTCGGCCACTCTGGGGCCAACGTCCTGACTTTC. Protein sequence: CASSVGHSGANVLTF.

This clonotype has at least ten counts. The V and J genes are TRBV5-1 and TRBJ2-6, with 7 bases aligning to TRBD1. V was pared by 4 bases and J by 1 base, with 8 bases of the junction left unmatched. The CDR3 has 17 residues. In germline, CDR1 is SGHRS, CDR2 YFSETQ. The CDR3 protein is CASSPITGASGANVLTF. In DNA form, the CDR3 reads TGCGCCAGCAGCCCGATTACAGGGGCTTCTGGGGCCAACGTCCTGACTTTC.

In this sample, this clonotype turned up many times. The V call is TRBV6-5, the J call TRBJ1-2; D call uncertain. This CDR3 is 13 amino acids long. Germline CDR1 is MNHEY and CDR2 is SVGAGI. V lost 0 bases to trimming and J lost 6 bases, with 8 bases between them. The CDR3 nucleotides are TGTGCCAGCAGTTACTCTGCATCCAATGGCTACACCTTC. Amino acids: CASSYSASNGYTF.

This clonotype was observed a few times. The chain recombines TRBV20-1 with TRBJ2-3, with 9 bases aligning to TRBD2. The CDR3 is 15 amino acids. Trimming cost V 2 bases and J 3 bases; bases outside gene matches: 6. From germline, CDR1 is DFQATT and CDR2 SNEGSKA (reference sequence). The CDR3 loop reads CSARKAAGGTDTQYF. CDR3 DNA sequence: TGCAGTGCTAGAAAGGCGGCGGGAGGGACAGATACGCAGTATTTT.

In this sample, this clonotype turned up many times. The rearrangement links TRBV4-2 to TRBJ2-5, with D unresolved. CDR1 and CDR2 (germline): LGHNA, YNFKEQ. Trimming took 1 base from V and 2 from J, leaving 8 bases between them. This CDR3 region has 14 residues. The CDR3 sequence: CASSQVGGQETQYF. The CDR3, as DNA: TGTGCCAGCAGCCAAGTAGGCGGACAAGAGACCCAGTACTTC.

This clonotype occurred a few times. The chain employs TRBV28 and TRBJ1-2; D may be TRBD1 (6 bases). In germline, CDR1 is MDHEN, CDR2 SYDVKM. With 10 bases removed from V and 5 bases from J, the gap between germline ends came to 14 bases. The CDR3 extends over 12 amino acids. The CDR3 DNA reads TGTGCCACCGACCCTGGGACATATGGCTACACCTTC. Translation: CATDPGTYGYTF.

The sample holds a few counts of this clonotype. V and J are TRBV9 and TRBJ1-3, with D uncertain. Germline V gene data show CDR1 as SGDLS and CDR2 as YYNGEE. Trimming pared 1 base from V and 0 bases from J, leaving 8 bases between. The CDR3 length is 15 residues. CDR3 region: CASSVQPSSGNTIYF. The CDR3 DNA is TGTGCCAGCAGCGTACAGCCCAGCTCTGGAAACACCATATATTTT. Together with reference TRBV9 and TRBJ1-3, the CDR3 gives the full variable domain: DSGVTQTPKHLITATGQRVTLRCSPRSGDLSVYWYQQSLDQGLQFLIQYYNGEERAKGNILERFSAQQFPDLHSELNLSSLELGDSALYFCASSVQPSSGNTIYFGEGSWLTVV.

At least ten counts were recorded for this clonotype. The chain joins TRBV7-3 to TRBJ2-1, with a tentative D call TRBD1 (7 bases). V lost 5 bases, J lost 0 bases, and 14 bases lay in between. This CDR3 has 16 amino acids. In germline, CDR1 is SGHTA, CDR2 FQGTGA. The CDR3 bases are TGTGCCAGCAGCCCCAGGGGGGAGGTCTCCTACAATGAGCAGTTCTTC. Its protein is CASSPRGEVSYNEQFF.

This clonotype was observed a handful of times. The rearrangement uses TRBV28 and TRBJ2-7; D is possibly TRBD2 (5 bases). From germline, CDR1 is MDHEN and CDR2 SYDVKM. The CDR3 spans 13 residues. The V and J ends lost 6 bases and 6 bases respectively, with 15 bases between them. CDR3: CASSRDFGREQYF. In DNA form, the CDR3 reads TGTGCCAGCAGCCGGGATTTCGGGCGCGAGCAGTACTTC.